This entry lists 8 T cell receptor beta chains sequenced from one sample in a study of CD8+ T cells in alopecia areata (dated by TCRdb to between 2017 and 2018). Preparation of the library involved the immunoSEQ multiplex PCR assay. RNA was extracted from all samples and reverse transcribed into cDNA, which served as template for TCR sequencing. Imported from immuneACCESS, the table was reduced by TCRdb to in-frame sequences with V and J called. These copies leave out some clones; in studies compared against another copy, an unresolved V gene accounts for under half, and the cause of the remainder is not known. This sample lists 150,000 to 200,000 clones; about 65% were detected once. The ten most abundant clones make up 1.3% of the sample. Interpreted using the paper, the treatment or condition label stands for: oral pan-JAK inhibitor, 5-10 mg twice daily. This specimen consisted of CD4+ T cells sorted from blood, obtained between weeks 49 and 50, from a patient treated with tofacitinib. All receptors derive from a human donor with alopecia areata.

The V call is TRBV7-2, the J call TRBJ1-1; D gene unclear. Per the germline V gene, CDR1 is SGHTA and CDR2 is FQGNSA. Between the trimmed V and J ends, which lost 5 bases and 0 bases, there was a span of 7 bases. This CDR3 has 13 amino acids. CDR3 amino acids: CASSVKVNTEAFF. The CDR3 region has the DNA TGTGCCAGCAGCGTCAAAGTGAACACTGAAGCTTTCTTT. Full variable domain (missing parts from reference TRBV7-2 and TRBJ1-1): GAGVSQSPSNKVTEKGKDVELRCDPISGHTALYWYRQSLGQGLEFLIYFQGNSAPDKSGLPSDRFSAERTGGSVSTLTIQRTQQEDSAVYLCASSVKVNTEAFFGQGTRLTVV.

This chain connects TRBV10-3 to TRBJ2-3; TRBD2 matches at 12 bases. V dropped 3 bases and J dropped 0; count of bases not matched to a gene: 4. The V gene's germline CDR1 is ENHRY and CDR2 SYGVKD. The CDR3 contains 17 residues. CDR3 protein: CAISDPSGGASTDTQYF. The CDR3 DNA sequence: TGTGCCATCAGTGACCCTAGCGGGGGGGCAAGCACAGATACGCAGTATTTT.

This chain links TRBV4-3 with TRBJ1-2, with no clear D. Deletions cut 4 bases from V and 8 bases from J, with 14 bases between. From germline, CDR1 is LGHNA and CDR2 YSLEER. The CDR3 extends over 13 amino acids. The CDR3 here is CASSPDWRAGYTF. In DNA, the CDR3 is TGCGCCAGCAGCCCTGACTGGAGGGCGGGCTACACCTTC.

The chain links TRBV5-6 to TRBJ1-6, with TRBD1 identical over 7 bases. The CDR3 consists of 16 residues. Germline V gene data show CDR1 as SGHDT and CDR2 as YYEEEE. Trimming at V came to 4 bases and at J to 1 base, leaving 5 bases not matched to a gene. As DNA, the CDR3 is TGTGCCAGCAGCCTTTACAGGGGATCCTATAATTCACCCCTCCACTTT. It yields the protein CASSLYRGSYNSPLHF.

The V and J genes are TRBV7-2 and TRBJ2-5; 10 bases are shared with TRBD2. Trimming at V came to 5 bases and at J to 5 bases, leaving 8 bases not matched to a gene. The germline gives CDR1 SGHTA, CDR2 FQGNSA. The CDR3 extends over 15 amino acids. In nucleotides, the CDR3 is TGTGCCAGCAGCCAGCTAGCGGGGGCCGGGGAGACCCAGTACTTC. Translation: CASSQLAGAGETQYF.

The sample holds a few counts of this clone. The J gene is TRBJ2-7, the V gene TRBV10-3, with TRBD1 matching over 10 bases. The germline gives CDR1 ENHRY, CDR2 SYGVKD. CDR3 size: 13 residues. With 6 bases clipped from V and 1 base from J, the junction kept 0 bases outside the gene matches. CDR3 DNA: TGTGCCATCAGGGGACAGGGGTCCTACGAGCAGTACTTC. Encoded protein: CAIRGQGSYEQYF.

The rearrangement uses TRBV30 and TRBJ1-3, with D uncertain. The CDR3 spans 12 residues. The V and J ends lost 4 bases and 5 bases respectively, with 9 bases between them. CDR1 is GTSNPN, CDR2 SVGIG, per germline (reference sequence). The CDR3 sequence: CAWTDYRNTIYF. Here the CDR3 DNA reads TGTGCCTGGACAGATTATAGAAACACCATATATTTT.

This rearrangement joins TRBV7-2 to TRBJ1-2; no clear D gene. V was pared by 4 bases and J by 6 bases, with 18 bases between. The CDR3 runs to 15 residues. Per the germline V gene, CDR1 is SGHTA and CDR2 is FQGNSA. The CDR3 DNA reads as TGTGCCAGCAGCTCCCAAGTAGGGCCAGTAGATGGCTACACCTTC. Translation gives CASSSQVGPVDGYTF.